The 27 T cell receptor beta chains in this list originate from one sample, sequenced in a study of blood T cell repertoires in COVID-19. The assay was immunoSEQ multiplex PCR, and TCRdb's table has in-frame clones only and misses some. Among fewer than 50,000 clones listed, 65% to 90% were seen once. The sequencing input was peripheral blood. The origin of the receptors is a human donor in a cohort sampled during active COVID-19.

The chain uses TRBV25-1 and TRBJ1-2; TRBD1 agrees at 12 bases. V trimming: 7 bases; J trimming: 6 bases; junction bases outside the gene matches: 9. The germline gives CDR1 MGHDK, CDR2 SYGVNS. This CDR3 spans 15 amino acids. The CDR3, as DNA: TGTGCCAGCACCGGGACAGGGGGCGCCTTGAATGGCTACACCTTC. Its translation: CASTGTGGALNGYTF.

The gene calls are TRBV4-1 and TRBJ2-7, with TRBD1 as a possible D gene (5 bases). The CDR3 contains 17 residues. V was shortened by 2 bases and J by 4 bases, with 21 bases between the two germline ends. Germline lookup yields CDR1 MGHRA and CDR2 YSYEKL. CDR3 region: CASSQIFLRAFGYEQYF. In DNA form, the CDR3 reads TGCGCCAGCAGCCAAATTTTTCTCAGGGCGTTCGGGTACGAGCAGTACTTC.

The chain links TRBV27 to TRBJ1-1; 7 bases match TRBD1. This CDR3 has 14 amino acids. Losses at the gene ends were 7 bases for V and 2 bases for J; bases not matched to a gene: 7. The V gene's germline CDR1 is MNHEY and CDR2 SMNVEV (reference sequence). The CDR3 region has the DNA TGTGCCAGCACCCCGACAGGGAGCAACACTGAAGCTTTCTTT. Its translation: CASTPTGSNTEAFF.

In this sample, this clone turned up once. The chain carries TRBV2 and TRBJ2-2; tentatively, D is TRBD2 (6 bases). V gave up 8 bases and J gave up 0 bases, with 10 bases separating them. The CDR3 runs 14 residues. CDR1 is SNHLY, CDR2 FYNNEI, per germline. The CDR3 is CASQAGTNTGELFF. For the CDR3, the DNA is TGTGCCAGCCAGGCGGGGACGAACACCGGGGAGCTGTTTTTT.

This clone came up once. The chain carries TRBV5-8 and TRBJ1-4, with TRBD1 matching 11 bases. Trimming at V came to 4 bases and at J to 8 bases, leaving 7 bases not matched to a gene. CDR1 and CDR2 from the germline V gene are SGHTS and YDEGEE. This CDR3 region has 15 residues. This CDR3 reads CASSRDRGIGEKLFF. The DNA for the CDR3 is TGTGCCAGCAGCAGGGACAGGGGGATTGGGGAAAAACTGTTTTTT.

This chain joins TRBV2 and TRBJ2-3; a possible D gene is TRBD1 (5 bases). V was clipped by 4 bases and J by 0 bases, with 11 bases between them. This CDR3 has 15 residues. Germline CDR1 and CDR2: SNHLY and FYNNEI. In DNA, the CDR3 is TGTGCCAGCAGTGGTAGGCAGGGTAGCACAGATACGCAGTATTTT. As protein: CASSGRQGSTDTQYF.

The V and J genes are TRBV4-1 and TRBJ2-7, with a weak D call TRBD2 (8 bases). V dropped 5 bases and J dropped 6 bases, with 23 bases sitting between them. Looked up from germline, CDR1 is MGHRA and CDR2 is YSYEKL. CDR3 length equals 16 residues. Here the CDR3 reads CASSSSHSGGGFEQYF. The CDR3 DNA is TGCGCCAGCAGCTCAAGCCACTCGGGAGGGGGCTTCGAGCAGTACTTC.

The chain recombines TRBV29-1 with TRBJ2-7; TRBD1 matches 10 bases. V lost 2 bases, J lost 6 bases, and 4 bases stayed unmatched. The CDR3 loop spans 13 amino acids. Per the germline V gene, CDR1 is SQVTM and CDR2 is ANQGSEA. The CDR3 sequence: CSVERDRGPEQYF. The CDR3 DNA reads TGCAGCGTTGAACGTGACAGGGGGCCCGAGCAGTACTTC.

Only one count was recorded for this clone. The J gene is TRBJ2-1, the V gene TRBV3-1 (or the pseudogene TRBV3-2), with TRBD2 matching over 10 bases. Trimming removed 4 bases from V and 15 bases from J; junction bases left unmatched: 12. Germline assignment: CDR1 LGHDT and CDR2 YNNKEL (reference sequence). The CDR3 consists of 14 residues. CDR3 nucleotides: TGTGCCAGCAGCCCCGGACTAGCGGACTATACCCTGTTCTTC. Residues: CASSPGLADYTLFF.

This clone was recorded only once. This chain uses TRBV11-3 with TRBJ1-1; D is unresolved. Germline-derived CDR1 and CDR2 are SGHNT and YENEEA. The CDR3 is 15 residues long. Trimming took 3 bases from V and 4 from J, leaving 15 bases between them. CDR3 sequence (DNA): TGTGCCAGCAGCTTTCGAAAAAGCTCGGGCACTGAAGCTTTCTTT. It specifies CASSFRKSSGTEAFF.

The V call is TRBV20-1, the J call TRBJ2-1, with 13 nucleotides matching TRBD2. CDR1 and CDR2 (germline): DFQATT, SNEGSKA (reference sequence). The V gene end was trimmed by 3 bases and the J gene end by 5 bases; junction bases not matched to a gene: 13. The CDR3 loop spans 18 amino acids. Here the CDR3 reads CSASSLAGGIASDNEQFF. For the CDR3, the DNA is TGCAGTGCTAGTTCACTAGCGGGAGGGATAGCCTCTGACAATGAGCAGTTCTTC.

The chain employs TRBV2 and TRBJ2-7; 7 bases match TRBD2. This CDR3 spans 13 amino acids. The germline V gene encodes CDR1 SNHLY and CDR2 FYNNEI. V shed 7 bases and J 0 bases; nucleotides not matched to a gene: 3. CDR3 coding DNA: TGTGCCAGCACTGGCGGGAGCTCCTACGAGCAGTACTTC. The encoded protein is CASTGGSSYEQYF.

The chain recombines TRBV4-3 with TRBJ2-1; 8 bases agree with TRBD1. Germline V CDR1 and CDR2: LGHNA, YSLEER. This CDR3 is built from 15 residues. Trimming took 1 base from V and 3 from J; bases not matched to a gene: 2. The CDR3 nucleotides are TGCGCCAGCAGCCAAGGACAGGGGAACTACAATGAGCAGTTCTTC. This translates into CASSQGQGNYNEQFF.

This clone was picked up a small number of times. The CDR3 sequence: CASSLSGTYSNQPQHF. CDR3 bases: TGTGCCAGCAGCTTGAGCGGGACATATAGCAATCAGCCCCAGCATTTT. This chain uses TRBV5-6 with TRBJ1-5; tentative D call: TRBD1 (6 bases). CDR1 is SGHDT, CDR2 YYEEEE, per germline. The V gene lost 1 base and the J gene lost 0 bases, with 11 bases spanning the gap. This CDR3 is 16 amino acids long.

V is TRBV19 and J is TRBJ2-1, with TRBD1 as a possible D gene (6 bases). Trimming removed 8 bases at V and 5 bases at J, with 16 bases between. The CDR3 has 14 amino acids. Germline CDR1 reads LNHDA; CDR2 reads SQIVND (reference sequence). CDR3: CASSTGTENNEQFF. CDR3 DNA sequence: TGTGCCAGTTCTACAGGGACGGAGAACAATGAGCAGTTCTTC.

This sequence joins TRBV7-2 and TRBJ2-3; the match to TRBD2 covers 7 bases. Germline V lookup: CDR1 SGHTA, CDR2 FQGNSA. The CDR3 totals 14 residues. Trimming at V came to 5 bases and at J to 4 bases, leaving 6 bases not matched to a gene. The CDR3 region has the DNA TGTGCCAGCAGCCCTCAGCGGGGCCCAGATACGCAGTATTTT. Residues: CASSPQRGPDTQYF.

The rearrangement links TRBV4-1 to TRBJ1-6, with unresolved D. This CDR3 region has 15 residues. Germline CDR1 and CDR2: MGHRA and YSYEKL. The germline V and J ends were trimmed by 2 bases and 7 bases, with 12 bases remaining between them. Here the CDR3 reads CASSQMEAANSPLHF. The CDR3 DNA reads TGCGCCAGCAGCCAAATGGAGGCAGCCAATTCACCCCTCCACTTT.

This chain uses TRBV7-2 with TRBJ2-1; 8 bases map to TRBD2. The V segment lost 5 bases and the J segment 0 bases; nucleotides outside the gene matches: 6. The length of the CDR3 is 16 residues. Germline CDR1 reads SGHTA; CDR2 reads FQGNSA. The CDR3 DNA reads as TGTGCCAGCAGCCCGACTAGCGCAAGCTCCTACAATGAGCAGTTCTTC. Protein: CASSPTSASSYNEQFF.

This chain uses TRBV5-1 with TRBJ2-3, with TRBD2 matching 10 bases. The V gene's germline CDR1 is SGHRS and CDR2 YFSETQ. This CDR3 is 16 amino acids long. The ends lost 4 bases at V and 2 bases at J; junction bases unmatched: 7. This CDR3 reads CASSLPSGGPTDTQYF. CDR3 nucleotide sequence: TGCGCCAGCAGCCTTCCTAGCGGGGGACCCACAGATACGCAGTATTTT.

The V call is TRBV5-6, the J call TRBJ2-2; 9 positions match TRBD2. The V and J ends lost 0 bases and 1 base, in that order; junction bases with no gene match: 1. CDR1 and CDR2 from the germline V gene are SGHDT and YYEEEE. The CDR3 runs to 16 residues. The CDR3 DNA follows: TGTGCCAGCAGCTTGGGACTAGCGGTGAACACCGGGGAGCTGTTTTTT. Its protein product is CASSLGLAVNTGELFF.

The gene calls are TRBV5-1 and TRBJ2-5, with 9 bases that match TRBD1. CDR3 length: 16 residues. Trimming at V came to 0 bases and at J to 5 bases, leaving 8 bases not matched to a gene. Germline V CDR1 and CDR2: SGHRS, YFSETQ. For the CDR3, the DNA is TGCGCCAGCAGCTTGGATCCACAGGGGGCGGGTGAGACCCAGTACTTC. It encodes CASSLDPQGAGETQYF.

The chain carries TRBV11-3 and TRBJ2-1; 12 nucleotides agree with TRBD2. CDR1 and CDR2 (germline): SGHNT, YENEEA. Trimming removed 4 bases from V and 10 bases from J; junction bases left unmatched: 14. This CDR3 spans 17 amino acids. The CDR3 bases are TGTGCCAGCAGCTCGATATCGACTAGCGGGAGTTCACGGGAGCAGTTCTTC. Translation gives CASSSISTSGSSREQFF.

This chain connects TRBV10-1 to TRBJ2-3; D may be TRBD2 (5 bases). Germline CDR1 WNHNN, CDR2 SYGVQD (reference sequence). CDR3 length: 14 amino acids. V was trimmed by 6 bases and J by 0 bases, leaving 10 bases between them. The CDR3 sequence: CASSPRTSTDTQYF. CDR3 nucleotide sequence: TGCGCCAGCAGCCCCCGGACTAGCACAGATACGCAGTATTTT.

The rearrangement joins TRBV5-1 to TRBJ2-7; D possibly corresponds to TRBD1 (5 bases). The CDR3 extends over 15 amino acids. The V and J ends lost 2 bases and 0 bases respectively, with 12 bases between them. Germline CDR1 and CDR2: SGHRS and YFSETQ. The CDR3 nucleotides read TGCGCCAGCAGCTTTGGACCCCAGGGCTCCTACGAGCAGTACTTC. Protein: CASSFGPQGSYEQYF. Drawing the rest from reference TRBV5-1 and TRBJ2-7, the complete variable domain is KAGVTQTPRYLIKTRGQQVTLSCSPISGHRSVSWYQQTPGQGLQFLFEYFSETQRNKGNFPGRFSGRQFSNSRSEMNVSTLELGDSALYLCASSFGPQGSYEQYFGPGTRLTVT.

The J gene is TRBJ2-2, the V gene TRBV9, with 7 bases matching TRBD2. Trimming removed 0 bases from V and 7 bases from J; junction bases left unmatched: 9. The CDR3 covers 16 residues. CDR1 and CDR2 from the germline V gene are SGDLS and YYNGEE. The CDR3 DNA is TGTGCCAGCAGCGTAGGGGAGGGGTTTGGGAGCGGGGAGCTGTTTTTT. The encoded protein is CASSVGEGFGSGELFF. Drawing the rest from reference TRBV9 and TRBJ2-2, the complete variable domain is DSGVTQTPKHLITATGQRVTLRCSPRSGDLSVYWYQQSLDQGLQFLIQYYNGEERAKGNILERFSAQQFPDLHSELNLSSLELGDSALYFCASSVGEGFGSGELFFGEGSRLTVL.

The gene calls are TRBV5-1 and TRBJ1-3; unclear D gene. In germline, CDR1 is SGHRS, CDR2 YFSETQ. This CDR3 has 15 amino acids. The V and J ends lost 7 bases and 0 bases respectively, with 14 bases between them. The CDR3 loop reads CASQISPSSGNTIYF. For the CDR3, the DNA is TGCGCCAGCCAGATAAGTCCGTCCTCTGGAAACACCATATATTTT. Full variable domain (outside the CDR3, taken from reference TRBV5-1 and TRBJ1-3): KAGVTQTPRYLIKTRGQQVTLSCSPISGHRSVSWYQQTPGQGLQFLFEYFSETQRNKGNFPGRFSGRQFSNSRSEMNVSTLELGDSALYLCASQISPSSGNTIYFGEGSWLTVV.

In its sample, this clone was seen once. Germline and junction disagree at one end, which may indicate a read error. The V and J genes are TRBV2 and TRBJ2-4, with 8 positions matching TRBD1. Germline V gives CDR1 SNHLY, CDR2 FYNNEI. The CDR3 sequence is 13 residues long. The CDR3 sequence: CASTLSPWGQDKF. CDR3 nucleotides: TGTGCCAGCACTCTGAGCCCCTGGGGACAGGACAAATTC.